This T cell receptor (beta chain) was recorded in a study of blood T cell repertoires in COVID-19. Study overall: PBMCs, B-cell-depleted T cells, or T cells provided the cDNA or gDNA that made up the material.

This clone occurred a few times. Germline assignment: CDR1 LNHDA and CDR2 SQIVND (reference sequence). The CDR3 length is 16 residues. V lost 5 bases to trimming and J lost 0 bases; unmatched junction nucleotides: 7. TCRdb's copy holds only in-frame clones and misses some; the assay was immunoSEQ multiplex PCR. Seen here are around 200,000 clones, around 81% observed once, and the top ten hold 4.4%. Sample: peripheral blood. The rearrangement links TRBV19 to TRBJ1-3; 7 nucleotides align to TRBD1. This TCR was sampled from a man aged 50-60 years with active or convalescent COVID-19. The CDR3 spells CASSLHRDSSGNTIYF. The CDR3 bases are TGTGCCAGTAGTCTCCACCGGGACAGCTCTGGAAACACCATATATTTT. Supplemented by reference TRBV19 and TRBJ1-3, the full variable domain reads DGGITQSPKYLFRKEGQNVTLSCEQNLNHDAMYWYRQDPGQGLRLIYYSQIVNDFQKGDIAEGYSVSREKKESFPLTVTSAQKNPTAFYLCASSLHRDSSGNTIYFGEGSWLTVV.